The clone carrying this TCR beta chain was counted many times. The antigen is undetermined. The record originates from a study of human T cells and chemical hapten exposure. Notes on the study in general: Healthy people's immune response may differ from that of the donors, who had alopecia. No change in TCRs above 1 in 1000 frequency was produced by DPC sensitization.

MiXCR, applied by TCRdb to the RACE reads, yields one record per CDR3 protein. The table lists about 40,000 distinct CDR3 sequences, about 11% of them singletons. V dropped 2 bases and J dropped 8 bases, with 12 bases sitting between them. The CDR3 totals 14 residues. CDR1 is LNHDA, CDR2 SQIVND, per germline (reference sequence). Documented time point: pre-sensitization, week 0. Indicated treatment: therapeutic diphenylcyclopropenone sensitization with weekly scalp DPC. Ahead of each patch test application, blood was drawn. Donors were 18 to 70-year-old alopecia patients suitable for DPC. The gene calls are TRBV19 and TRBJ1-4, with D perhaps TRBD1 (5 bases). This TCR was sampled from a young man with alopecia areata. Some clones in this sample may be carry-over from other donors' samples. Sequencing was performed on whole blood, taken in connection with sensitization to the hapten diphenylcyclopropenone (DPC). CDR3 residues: CASSIFAREEKLFF. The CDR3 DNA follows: TGTGCCAGTAGTATATTCGCCAGGGAGGAAAAACTGTTTTTT.